These T cell receptor beta chains were read from a single sample in a study of blood T cell repertoires in COVID-19. Only in-frame clones appear in the TCRdb table, and some are missing; sequencing was by immunoSEQ multiplex PCR. The profile shows tens of thousands of clones, about 80% of them singletons. Sequences were obtained from peripheral blood. Receptor source: a human donor with acute or convalescent COVID-19. The donor label of this sample is uncertain. CDR3s leave out the opening cysteine and the closing phenylalanine or tryptophan. Fields, in order: J gene, V gene, CDR3 length, CDR3 protein.

TRBJ1-6,TRBV5-1,14,ASSLRLGQADSPLH
TRBJ2-1,TRBV11-3,13,ASSHGLGPYNEQF
TRBJ1-3,TRBV6-5,13,ASSGGPNSGNTIY
TRBJ1-1,TRBV28,16,ASSFRRWVGQVNTEAF
TRBJ2-5,TRBV5-1,12,ASSFDGRGETQY
TRBJ1-5,TRBV6-6,11,ASGRGSNQPQH
TRBJ1-1,TRBV2,12,ASRGVSVDTEAF
TRBJ2-5,TRBV18,12,ASSPPSPQETQY
TRBJ1-6,TRBV10-3,12,AISQGSAFSPLH
TRBJ2-2,TRBV6-6,13,ASIPSGANTGELF
TRBJ2-7,TRBV7-9,14,ASSFPTSGLSYEQY
TRBJ1-1,TRBV29-1,13,SVDSWAASVTEAF
TRBJ1-4,TRBV13,10,ASSSRDEKLF
TRBJ2-7,TRBV5-1,12,ASSLVWGLKEQY
TRBJ2-3,TRBV6-2/TRBV6-3,11,ASSLALADTQY
TRBJ2-7,TRBV7-9,12,ASSPPTADYEQY
TRBJ1-5,TRBV6-2/TRBV6-3,11,ASSHSWYQPQH
TRBJ1-5,TRBV5-1,13,ASSPDRGVDQPQH
TRBJ1-2,TRBV19,12,ASSSQTGVYGYT
TRBJ1-5,TRBV7-9,15,ASSPGQGSGGNQPQH
TRBJ2-7,TRBV3-1/TRBV3-2,12,ASSQGGISYEQY
TRBJ1-2,TRBV9,12,ASSISGTYYGYT
TRBJ1-5,TRBV6-5,13,ATRQKADSNQPQH
TRBJ1-1,TRBV21-1,11,ASSPEGDRRAF
TRBJ1-2,TRBV4-1,11,ASSQDSAGGYT
TRBJ2-3,TRBV28,15,ASSPLNRDKGGDTQY
TRBJ2-3,TRBV5-5,13,ASSLRVSPTDTQY
TRBJ1-1,TRBV4-1,14,ASSQDRGQRNTEAF
TRBJ2-1,TRBV29-1,12,STKTGGSYNEQF
TRBJ2-5,TRBV7-2,13,ASSLAQRGRETQY
TRBJ2-3,TRBV18,10,ASFHRADTQY
TRBJ2-5,TRBV6-6,13,ASSDLGGGRGTQY
TRBJ2-3,TRBV2,13,ASSSRTGNTDTQY